The clone carrying this T cell receptor (beta chain) has a handful of counts. RNA was isolated and reverse transcribed to cDNA, the sequencing template. TCRdb's copy holds only in-frame clones and misses some; the assay was immunoSEQ multiplex PCR. The sample holds approximately 200,000 clones, 58% seen once. The source of the sample is a study of CD8+ T cells in alopecia areata. J gave up 8 bases and V 0 bases, and 15 bases lay outside the gene matches. The germline V gene has CDR1 SGDLS and CDR2 YYNGEE. CDR3 length: 17 residues. Treatment defined: oral pan-JAK inhibitor, 5-10 mg twice daily. T lymphocytes (CD4+ and CD8+) were sorted from PBMCs.

The V and J genes are TRBV9 and TRBJ1-2, with 8 positions matching TRBD1. The sequence came from a human donor with alopecia areata. The material sequenced was CD4+ T cells sorted from blood, taken at week 24, from a patient treated with tofacitinib. The CDR3 DNA sequence: TGTGCCAGCAGCGTAGAGGGGAGACAGGGGCAAGCGGGGGGCTACACCTTC. Its protein product is CASSVEGRQGQAGGYTF.